The 3 T cell receptor beta chains in this list originate from one sample, sequenced in a study of cytomegalovirus exposure and HLA in healthy donors. 60 Vbeta and 13 Jbeta primers were used in PCR. The data were produced by immunoSEQ multiplex PCR, yet TCRdb's version contains in-frame clones alone and is incomplete. The sample lists around 97,000 clones, around 82% seen once, with approximately 5.4% in the top ten. Sequencing input: PBMCs. Every receptor here comes from a man aged 35-49 years in good health and CMV-seropositive.

The V call is TRBV6-1, the J call TRBJ1-4; the match to TRBD1 covers 7 bases. The ends lost 3 bases at V and 5 bases at J; junction bases unmatched: 6. Germline CDR1 is MNHNS and CDR2 is SASEGT. The CDR3 consists of 15 residues. CDR3 nucleotides: TGTGCCAGCAGTGAGGGGACAGCCGGCAATGAAAAACTGTTTTTT. Translation: CASSEGTAGNEKLFF.

The chain has TRBV28 and TRBJ2-5; no reliable D call. The CDR3 runs to 13 residues. Germline CDR1 reads MDHEN; CDR2 reads SYDVKM. The V gene lost 6 bases and the J gene lost 4 bases, with 12 bases spanning the gap. CDR3 region: CASSRQRRETQYF. CDR3 DNA: TGTGCCAGCAGCCGGCAGAGGCGAGAGACCCAGTACTTC.

The rearrangement uses TRBV2 and TRBJ1-1, with TRBD1 identical over 9 bases. V dropped 6 bases and J dropped 4; count of bases not matched to a gene: 3. From germline, CDR1 is SNHLY and CDR2 FYNNEI. This CDR3 is built from 13 residues. CDR3 DNA sequence: TGTGCCAGCAGCCCGGACAGGGGCACTGAAGCTTTCTTT. As protein: CASSPDRGTEAFF.